The sequence of this T cell receptor (beta chain) was determined in a study of beta chain features in type 1 diabetes. Findings and caveats of the study: Patients with Type 1 diabetes showed moderately but significantly shorter TCRB CDR3s in all four CD4+ subsets.

Every bit of the isolated RNA underwent reverse transcription, so sequencing read expressed TCRB transcripts. Generated by immunoSEQ multiplex PCR, the TCRdb table keeps only in-frame clones and is missing some. This table holds under 130,000 clones, 25% to 35% found once. This clone showed up just once. The antigen remains unidentified. The receptor's source is a woman under 30 with type 1 diabetes. The sample taken for sequencing was central memory CD4+ T cells from blood.

The CDR3 loop is CSFGTVYGYTF. The CDR3 coding sequence is TGCAGCTTCGGGACAGTCTATGGCTACACCTTC. The chain recombines TRBV29-1 with TRBJ1-2, with 7 nucleotides matching TRBD1. The CDR3 is made up of 11 amino acids. Germline loops: CDR1 SQVTM, CDR2 ANQGSEA. V gave up 8 bases and J gave up 4 bases; unmatched junction bases: 4.